These T cell receptor beta chains were read from a single sample in a study of T cells after posttransplantation cyclophosphamide. Assay used: immunoSEQ multiplex PCR; TCRdb lists only in-frame clones, some missing. The sample has tens of thousands of clones, none seen only once; the top ten hold roughly 1.5%. The sequencing sample was made of PBMCs. The source is a man over 45 in good health, CMV-negative, and a related stem cell transplant donor. Both conserved end residues are part of each CDR3. A D gene is named only where the DNA matches it firmly. The size of a clone is reported for some rows only, either as once, few or many, or as a class for expanded clones.

J,size,V,D,CDR3,DNA
TRBJ1-1,many,TRBV6-1,NA,CASRDSSEAFF,TGTGCCAGCAGGGACAGCTCTGAAGCTTTCTTT
TRBJ1-2,many,TRBV18,NA,CASSLEVLYYGYTF,TGTGCCAGCTCACTCGAGGTACTATATTATGGCTACACCTTC
TRBJ1-2,many,TRBV19,NA,CASSIALAPGFRRGYTF,TGTGCCAGTAGTATCGCTCTAGCCCCCGGATTTCGGAGGGGCTACACCTTC
TRBJ1-2,many,TRBV6-4,TRBD1,CASSESVGDRALYGYTF,TGTGCCAGCAGTGAAAGCGTGGGAGACAGGGCCCTCTATGGCTACACCTTC
TRBJ1-6,NA,TRBV5-6,TRBD1,CASSLYGTGISPLHF,TGTGCCAGCAGCTTGTACGGGACAGGGATTTCACCCCTCCACTTT
TRBJ1-4,many,TRBV2,NA,CASSVQGNEKLFF,TGTGCCAGCAGTGTACAGGGTAATGAAAAACTGTTTTTT
TRBJ2-2,many,TRBV19,TRBD1,CASRGQGSSGELFF,TGTGCCAGTAGGGGACAGGGTTCTAGCGGGGAGCTGTTTTTT
TRBJ2-7,many,TRBV6-5,TRBD2,CASIWREGPYEQYF,TGTGCCAGCATATGGCGGGAGGGGCCCTACGAGCAGTACTTC
TRBJ2-1,many,TRBV9,NA,CASSVEARRASYNEQFF,TGTGCCAGCAGCGTAGAGGCTCGGAGGGCAAGCTACAATGAGCAGTTCTTC
TRBJ2-3,many,TRBV6-7,NA,CANHRVRNTQYF,TGTGCCAACCACAGGGTTAGGAATACGCAGTATTTT
TRBJ2-5,many,TRBV6-1,TRBD1,CASSRAGTGEETQYF,TGTGCCAGCAGTCGAGCCGGGACAGGGGAAGAGACCCAGTACTTC
TRBJ2-3,many,TRBV18,TRBD2,CASSPPSGGTDTQYF,TGTGCCAGCTCACCACCGAGCGGGGGCACAGATACGCAGTATTTT
TRBJ1-6,many,TRBV6-6,TRBD1,CASCPPGTGFSSPLHF,TGTGCCAGCTGTCCGCCCGGGACAGGGTTTAGTTCACCCCTCCACTTT
TRBJ2-3,many,TRBV7-3,NA,CASSTSRSADTQYF,TGTGCCAGCAGCACGTCTAGAAGCGCAGATACGCAGTATTTT
TRBJ1-4,many,TRBV10-1,NA,CASRGVRYEKLFF,TGCGCATCGCGGGGGGTACGCTATGAAAAACTGTTTTTT
TRBJ1-4,many,TRBV2,NA,CASSFQGSSNEKLFF,TGTGCCAGCAGTTTCCAGGGATCCTCTAATGAAAAACTGTTTTTT
TRBJ2-1,many,TRBV5-4,TRBD2,CASSTGGPYNEQFF,TGTGCCAGCAGCACGGGGGGGCCCTACAATGAGCAGTTCTTC